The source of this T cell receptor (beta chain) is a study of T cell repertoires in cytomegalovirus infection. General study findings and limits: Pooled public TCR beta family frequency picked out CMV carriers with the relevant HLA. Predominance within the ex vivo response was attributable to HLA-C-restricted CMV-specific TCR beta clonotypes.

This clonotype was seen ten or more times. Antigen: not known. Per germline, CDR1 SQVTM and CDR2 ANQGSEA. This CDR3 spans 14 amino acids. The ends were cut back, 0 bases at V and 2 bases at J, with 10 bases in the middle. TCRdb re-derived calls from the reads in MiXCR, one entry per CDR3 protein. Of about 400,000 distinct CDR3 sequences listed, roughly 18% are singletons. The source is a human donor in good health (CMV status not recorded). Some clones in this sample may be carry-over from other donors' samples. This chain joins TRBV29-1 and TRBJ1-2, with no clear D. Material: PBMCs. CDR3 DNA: TGCAGCGTTGAAGATCAGGAGGTAAACTATGGCTACACCTTC. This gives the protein CSVEDQEVNYGYTF.